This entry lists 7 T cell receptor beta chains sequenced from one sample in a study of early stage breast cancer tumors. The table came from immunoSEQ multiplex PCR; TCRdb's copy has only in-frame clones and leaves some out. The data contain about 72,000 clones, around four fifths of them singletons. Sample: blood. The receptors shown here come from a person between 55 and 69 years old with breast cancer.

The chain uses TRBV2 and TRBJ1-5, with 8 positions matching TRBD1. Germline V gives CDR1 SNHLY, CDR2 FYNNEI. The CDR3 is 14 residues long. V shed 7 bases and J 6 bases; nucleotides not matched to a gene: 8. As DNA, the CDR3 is TGTGCCAGCATAATGGAACAGGGGGGTCAGCCCCAGCATTTT. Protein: CASIMEQGGQPQHF.

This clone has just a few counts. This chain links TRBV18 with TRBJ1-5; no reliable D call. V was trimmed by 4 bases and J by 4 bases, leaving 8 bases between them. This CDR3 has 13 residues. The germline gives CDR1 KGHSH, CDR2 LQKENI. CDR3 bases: TGTGCCAGCTCACGGGCAGATAATCAGCCCCAGCATTTT. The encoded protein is CASSRADNQPQHF.

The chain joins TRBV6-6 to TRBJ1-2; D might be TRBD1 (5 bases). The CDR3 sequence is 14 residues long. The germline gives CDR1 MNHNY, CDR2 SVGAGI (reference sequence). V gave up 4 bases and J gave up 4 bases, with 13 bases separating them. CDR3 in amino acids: CASSSTGGGYGYTF. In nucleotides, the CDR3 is TGTGCCAGCAGTTCTACGGGGGGGGGCTATGGCTACACCTTC.

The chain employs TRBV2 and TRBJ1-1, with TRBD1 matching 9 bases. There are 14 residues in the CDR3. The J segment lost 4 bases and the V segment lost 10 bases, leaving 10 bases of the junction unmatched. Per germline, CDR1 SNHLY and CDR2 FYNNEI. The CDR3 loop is CATKGWDRATEAFF. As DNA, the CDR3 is TGTGCCACCAAAGGCTGGGACAGGGCCACTGAAGCTTTCTTT.

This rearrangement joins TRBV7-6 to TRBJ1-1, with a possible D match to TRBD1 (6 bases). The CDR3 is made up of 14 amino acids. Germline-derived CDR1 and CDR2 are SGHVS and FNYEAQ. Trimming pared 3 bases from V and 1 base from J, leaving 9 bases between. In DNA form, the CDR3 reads TGTGCCAGCAGCTTTATCAGGGGGAACACTGAAGCTTTCTTT. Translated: CASSFIRGNTEAFF.

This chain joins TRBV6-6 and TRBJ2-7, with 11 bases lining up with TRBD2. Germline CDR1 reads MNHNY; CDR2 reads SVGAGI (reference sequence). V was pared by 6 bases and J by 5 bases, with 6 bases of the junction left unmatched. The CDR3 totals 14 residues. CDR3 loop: CASRETSGNDEQYF. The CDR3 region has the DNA TGTGCCAGCAGAGAGACTAGCGGGAATGACGAGCAGTACTTC.

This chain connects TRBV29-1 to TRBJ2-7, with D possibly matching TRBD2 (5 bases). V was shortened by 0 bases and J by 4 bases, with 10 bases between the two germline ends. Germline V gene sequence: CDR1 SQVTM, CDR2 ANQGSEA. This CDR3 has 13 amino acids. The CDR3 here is CSVEDRGRYEQYF. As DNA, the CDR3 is TGCAGCGTTGAAGATCGGGGTAGGTACGAGCAGTACTTC.